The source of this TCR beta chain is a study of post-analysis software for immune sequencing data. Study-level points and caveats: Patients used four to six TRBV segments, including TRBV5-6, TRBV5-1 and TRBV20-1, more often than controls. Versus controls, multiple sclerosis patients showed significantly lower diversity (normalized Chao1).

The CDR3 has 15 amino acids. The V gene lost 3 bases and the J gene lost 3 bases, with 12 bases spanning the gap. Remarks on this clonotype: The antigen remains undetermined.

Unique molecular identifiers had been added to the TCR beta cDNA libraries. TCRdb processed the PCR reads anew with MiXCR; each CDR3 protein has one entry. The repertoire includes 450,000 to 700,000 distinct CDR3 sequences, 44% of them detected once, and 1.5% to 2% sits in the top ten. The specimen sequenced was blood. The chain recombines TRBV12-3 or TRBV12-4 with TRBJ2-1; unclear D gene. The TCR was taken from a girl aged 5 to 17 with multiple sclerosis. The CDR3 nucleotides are TGTGCCAGCAGTTTCAGGCAGGCGAACTACAATGAGCAGTTCTTC. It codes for CASSFRQANYNEQFF.